A single TCR beta chain is shown here with its context. Germline CDR1 MGHDK, CDR2 SYGVNS. Germline trimming cut 6 bases from V and 9 bases from J; bases unmatched to any gene: 10. The CDR3 extends over 15 amino acids. The record originates from a study of blood T cell repertoires in COVID-19. Study-wide context: Specimens from acute and convalescent COVID-19 originated in the United States, Italy and Spain.

Generated by immunoSEQ multiplex PCR, the TCRdb table keeps only in-frame clones and is missing some. The sample includes 95,000 to 110,000 clones, approximately 84% seen only once; the top ten take approximately 4%. Sequencing was carried out using peripheral blood. V is TRBV25-1 and J is TRBJ2-1; TRBD2 matches 11 bases. This receptor was taken from a human donor in a cohort sampled during active COVID-19. The CDR3 spells CASSLTSGTGAEQFF. As DNA, the CDR3 is TGTGCCAGCAGCCTGACTAGCGGGACTGGTGCTGAGCAGTTCTTC.